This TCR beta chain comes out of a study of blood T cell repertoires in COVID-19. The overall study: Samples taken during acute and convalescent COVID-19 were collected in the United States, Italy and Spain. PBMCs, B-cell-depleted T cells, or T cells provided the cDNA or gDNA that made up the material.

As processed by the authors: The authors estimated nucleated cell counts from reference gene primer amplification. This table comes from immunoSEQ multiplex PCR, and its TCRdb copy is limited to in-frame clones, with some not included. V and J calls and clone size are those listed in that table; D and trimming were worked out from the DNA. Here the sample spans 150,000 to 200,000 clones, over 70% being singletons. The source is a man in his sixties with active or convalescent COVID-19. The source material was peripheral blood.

The CDR3 sequence is CASSSGTSGGNEQFF. DNA of the CDR3: TGTGCCAGCAGCTCAGGGACTAGCGGGGGCAATGAGCAGTTCTTC. This chain uses TRBV6-5 with TRBJ2-1; 14 nucleotides match TRBD2. The junction had 4 bases not matched to a gene; V was cut back by 6 bases and J by 6 bases. This CDR3 is built from 15 residues. CDR1 is MNHEY and CDR2 is SVGAGI in the germline V gene.